This T cell receptor beta chain was recorded in a study of OX40 agonist ivuxolimab in advanced cancers. At the level of the study: While on treatment, patients had intravenous ivuxolimab at 0.01 to 10 mg/kg every 2 weeks. Therapy given before enrollment (anti-PD-1, anti-PD-L1 or anti-CTLA-4) was allowed, and 40% had some.

Clones were sequenced by immunoSEQ multiplex PCR, and TCRdb holds only the in-frame ones, with some missing. The sample includes roughly 17,000 clones, around 69% seen only once; the top ten take approximately 26%. CDR1 and CDR2 from the germline V gene are SGHTA and FQGNSA. V gave up 3 bases and J gave up 3 bases, with 9 bases separating them. The CDR3 extends over 13 amino acids. This chain uses TRBV7-2 with TRBJ2-7; maybe TRBD2 (6 bases). The TCR sequence derives from an adult with an advanced solid tumor such as melanoma, head and neck, liver or kidney cancer. The sample consisted of CD4+ or CD8+ T cells sorted from blood, taken in a trial of the OX40 agonist ivuxolimab. CDR3 protein: CASSFAGNYEQYF. The DNA of the CDR3 is TGTGCCAGCAGCTTCGCGGGGAACTACGAGCAGTACTTC.